This passage covers 27 T cell receptor beta chains from one sample sequenced in a study of shared clonotypes between healthy human individuals. This table comes from immunoSEQ multiplex PCR, and its TCRdb copy is limited to in-frame clones, with some not included. The data show about 2.4 million clones, with 90% to 95% seen just once and around 0.14% held by the top ten. The sequenced material came from naive CD4+ T cells sorted from blood. Indicated subset: CD45RA+ positively selected. The origin of the receptors is a man aged 18 to 35 in good health.

V gene TRBV7-2 combines with J gene TRBJ2-5; 15 bases align to TRBD2. J gave up 3 bases and V 5 bases, and 4 bases lay outside the gene matches. Germline V gene data show CDR1 as SGHTA and CDR2 as FQGNSA. CDR3 length equals 16 residues. Here the CDR3 reads CASSPGLAGGEETQYF. The CDR3 DNA sequence: TGTGCCAGCAGCCCGGGACTAGCGGGAGGTGAAGAGACCCAGTACTTC. Full variable domain (missing parts from reference TRBV7-2 and TRBJ2-5): GAGVSQSPSNKVTEKGKDVELRCDPISGHTALYWYRQSLGQGLEFLIYFQGNSAPDKSGLPSDRFSAERTGGSVSTLTIQRTQQEDSAVYLCASSPGLAGGEETQYFGPGTRLLVL.

The genes are TRBV11-2 and TRBJ1-2, with 8 positions matching TRBD1. V lost 6 bases, J lost 4 bases, and 13 bases stayed unmatched. This CDR3 contains 16 residues. CDR1 is SGHAT, CDR2 FQNNGV, per germline. The CDR3 here is CASRSPGTGHGYGYTF. The CDR3 coding sequence is TGTGCCAGCAGATCACCCGGGACAGGTCACGGCTATGGCTACACCTTC.

This clone was seen just once. The V and J genes are TRBV5-1 and TRBJ2-2; no firm D call. Trimming removed 0 bases at V and 9 bases at J, with 9 bases between. This CDR3 comprises 13 residues. The germline gives CDR1 SGHRS, CDR2 YFSETQ. CDR3: CASSLAGTWELFF. CDR3 DNA sequence: TGCGCCAGCAGCTTGGCAGGCACTTGGGAGCTGTTTTTT.

The J gene is TRBJ2-1, the V gene TRBV9, with 9 bases lining up with TRBD1. CDR1 and CDR2 (germline): SGDLS, YYNGEE. CDR3 length equals 16 residues. The V segment lost 0 bases and the J segment 7 bases; nucleotides outside the gene matches: 8. The CDR3 loop is CASSVERGTGFNEQFF. CDR3 in DNA: TGTGCCAGCAGCGTAGAGAGAGGGACAGGGTTTAATGAGCAGTTCTTC.

The chain uses TRBV6-5 and TRBJ2-5; D possibly matches TRBD1 or TRBD2 (6 bases each). CDR3 length equals 12 residues. Germline V lookup: CDR1 MNHEY, CDR2 SVGAGI. The V end lost 7 bases, the J end lost 4 bases, and 10 bases lay between the germline ends. In nucleotides, the CDR3 is TGTGCCAGCAACAGGGACTTAGAGACCCAGTACTTC. Translated, it gives CASNRDLETQYF.

This clone came up a few times. The chain carries TRBV27 and TRBJ1-1; 9 bases are shared with TRBD1. V shed 2 bases, J shed 1 base, and the junction held 8 bases outside the gene matches. Germline V gene data show CDR1 as MNHEY and CDR2 as SMNVEV (reference sequence). This CDR3 region has 17 residues. The CDR3 here is CASSLRGTGIRNTEAFF. Written as DNA, the CDR3 is TGTGCCAGCAGTTTAAGGGGGACAGGGATCAGGAACACTGAAGCTTTCTTT.

This rearrangement joins TRBV10-2 to TRBJ1-5; D call uncertain. The CDR3 sequence is 8 residues long. CDR1 is WSHSY and CDR2 is SAAADI in the germline V gene. V was shortened by 10 bases and J by 15 bases, with 10 bases between the two germline ends. The CDR3 bases are TGCGCCACCCAACTCCTGCATTTT. The encoded protein is CATQLLHF.

The chain carries TRBV18 and TRBJ2-7; 7 bases are shared with TRBD2. The CDR3 extends over 14 amino acids. The V gene's germline CDR1 is KGHSH and CDR2 LQKENI. V dropped 4 bases and J dropped 2; count of bases not matched to a gene: 5. The CDR3 spells CASSRTREAYEQYF. CDR3 coding DNA: TGTGCCAGCTCACGGACTAGGGAAGCCTACGAGCAGTACTTC.

V usage is TRBV5-4 and J usage is TRBJ2-1; 7 positions match TRBD1. The CDR3 covers 14 residues. Germline CDR1 SGHNT, CDR2 YYREEE (reference sequence). Trimming took 7 bases from V and 4 from J; bases not matched to a gene: 8. Here the CDR3 DNA reads TGTGCCAGCCGAAAAGGACAGGTATACAATGAGCAGTTCTTC. This translates into CASRKGQVYNEQFF.

Written as DNA, the CDR3 is TGCGCCAGCAGCTTGGAGTGGAACAATGAGCAGTTCTTC. Translation gives CASSLEWNNEQFF. This sequence joins TRBV5-1 and TRBJ2-1; no clear D. This CDR3 spans 13 amino acids. Germline loops: CDR1 SGHRS, CDR2 YFSETQ. With 0 bases removed from V and 5 bases from J, the gap between germline ends came to 6 bases. The full variable domain, in which reference TRBV5-1 and TRBJ2-1 provide the parts outside the CDR3, is KAGVTQTPRYLIKTRGQQVTLSCSPISGHRSVSWYQQTPGQGLQFLFEYFSETQRNKGNFPGRFSGRQFSNSRSEMNVSTLELGDSALYLCASSLEWNNEQFFGPGTRLTVL.

The genes are TRBV19 and TRBJ2-7, with 9 nucleotides matching TRBD2. Trimming at V came to 1 base and at J to 2 bases, leaving 3 bases not matched to a gene. The CDR3 is 15 amino acids. CDR1 is LNHDA and CDR2 is SQIVND in the germline V gene (reference sequence). The DNA for the CDR3 is TGTGCCAGTAGTATAGGCGGGGGGGAGACCTACGAGCAGTACTTC. It codes for CASSIGGGETYEQYF.

CDR3 DNA: TGTGCCAGCAGTGAAGCGCGGGCACGGGGAAACACCATATATTTT. As protein: CASSEARARGNTIYF. The chain links TRBV6-1 to TRBJ1-3; no firm D call. This CDR3 is 15 amino acids long. Germline V CDR1 and CDR2: MNHNS, SASEGT. V lost 0 bases, J lost 4 bases, and 10 bases lay in between.

The chain couples TRBV4-1 to TRBJ2-7, with 8 bases aligning to TRBD1. The junction had 8 bases not matched to a gene; V was cut back by 2 bases and J by 5 bases. CDR3 length: 15 residues. CDR1 is MGHRA, CDR2 YSYEKL, per germline. The DNA of the CDR3 is TGCGCCAGCAGCCAACGACTAGGGACAGGAGACGAGCAGTACTTC. Protein: CASSQRLGTGDEQYF.

J is TRBJ1-2 and V is TRBV19; 9 bases align to TRBD1. Germline CDR1 reads LNHDA; CDR2 reads SQIVND (reference sequence). V was pared by 4 bases and J by 4 bases, with 7 bases of the junction left unmatched. The CDR3 covers 15 residues. In DNA form, the CDR3 reads TGTGCCAGTAGTAGGGGACAGGGAGCTTTCTATGGCTACACCTTC. Its translation is CASSRGQGAFYGYTF.

This chain connects TRBV28 to TRBJ1-5; 7 bases agree with TRBD1. CDR1 and CDR2 (germline): MDHEN, SYDVKM. Losses at the gene ends were 5 bases for V and 2 bases for J; bases not matched to a gene: 9. The CDR3 is 16 amino acids. CDR3 DNA sequence: TGTGCCAGCAGTACCACCCGGGACAGACGCAATCAGCCCCAGCATTTT. Translated, it gives CASSTTRDRRNQPQHF.

The rearrangement joins TRBV5-6 to TRBJ1-1, with D possibly TRBD1 on 5 matching bases. This CDR3 has 13 amino acids. Trimming shortened V by 2 bases and J by 0 bases, and 5 bases separated the two germline ends. The germline V gene encodes CDR1 SGHDT and CDR2 YYEEEE. This CDR3 reads CASSLGVNTEAFF. The CDR3 DNA sequence: TGTGCCAGCAGCTTAGGGGTGAACACTGAAGCTTTCTTT.

J is TRBJ1-3 and V is TRBV14; no clear D. V lost 3 bases and J lost 0, with 3 bases in between. The CDR3 has 13 residues. Germline lookup yields CDR1 SGHDN and CDR2 FVKESK. CDR3 sequence reads: CASSHLSGNTIYF. CDR3 coding DNA: TGTGCCAGCAGCCACCTCTCTGGAAACACCATATATTTT.

The rearrangement uses TRBV21-1 and TRBJ2-7; the D call TRBD2 from the table was never checked on the DNA. TRBV21-1 has pseudogene status. This CDR3 comprises 16 residues. The CDR3 sequence: CASSKRTSGSSYEQYF. The CDR3 nucleotides are TGTGCCAGCAGCAAAAGGACTAGCGGTAGCTCCTACGAGCAGTACTTC.

J is TRBJ2-7 and V is TRBV9, with D possibly TRBD1 on 5 matching bases. Germline V gene lookup returns CDR1 SGDLS and CDR2 YYNGEE. The CDR3 is 16 amino acids. The V gene lost 0 bases and the J gene lost 1 base, with 14 bases spanning the gap. Here the CDR3 reads CASSVGGEFQSYEQYF. CDR3 coding DNA: TGTGCCAGCAGCGTAGGGGGCGAATTCCAATCCTACGAGCAGTACTTC.

The chain uses TRBV20-1 and TRBJ2-3, with D tentatively TRBD1 (6 bases). Per germline, CDR1 DFQATT and CDR2 SNEGSKA (reference sequence). The CDR3 has 11 amino acids. The DNA of the CDR3 is TGCAGCCTTTTAAAAGGGGGTACGCAGTATTTT. As protein: CSLLKGGTQYF.

The count of this clone is one. The chain combines TRBV5-1 with TRBJ2-2; 14 nucleotides align to TRBD2. The CDR3 is made up of 20 amino acids. After removal of 4 bases from V and 4 bases from J, the junction contained 15 bases not matched to a gene. Germline-derived CDR1 and CDR2 are SGHRS and YFSETQ. In DNA form, the CDR3 reads TGCGCCAGCAGCGGCCCTCCTGTGACTAGCGGGGGGGCAGCCACCGGGGAGCTGTTTTTT. The encoded protein is CASSGPPVTSGGAATGELFF.

The rearrangement uses TRBV5-1 and TRBJ1-1; 7 bases line up with TRBD1. The J segment lost 4 bases and the V segment lost 6 bases, leaving 12 bases of the junction unmatched. This CDR3 has 15 residues. CDR1 is SGHRS and CDR2 is YFSETQ in the germline V gene. CDR3 residues: CASILDRAGSTEAFF. The CDR3 DNA reads TGCGCCAGCATTCTCGACAGGGCGGGTAGCACTGAAGCTTTCTTT.

This clone showed up just a few times. The chain links TRBV18 to TRBJ1-5; 8 nucleotides align to TRBD1. The CDR3 is 14 residues long. Germline values: CDR1 KGHSH, CDR2 LQKENI. V trimming: 3 bases; J trimming: 6 bases; junction bases outside the gene matches: 4. The CDR3, as DNA: TGTGCCAGCTCACCGGGACAGGCACCTCAGCCCCAGCATTTT. Protein product: CASSPGQAPQPQHF.

This chain connects TRBV5-4 to TRBJ2-3, with D possibly being TRBD1 or TRBD2 (5 bases each). This CDR3 is 16 amino acids long. Per the germline V gene, CDR1 is SGHNT and CDR2 is YYREEE (reference sequence). V lost 6 bases and J lost 2, with 19 bases in between. The CDR3 DNA reads TGTGCCAGCACCTCTGCCGGGGCCCTATCCACAGATACGCAGTATTTT. Translation gives CASTSAGALSTDTQYF.

The genes are TRBV6-1 and TRBJ1-4; D gene uncertain. The CDR3 is 13 residues long. Trimming removed 6 bases from V and 8 bases from J, with 13 bases in between. Germline loops: CDR1 MNHNS, CDR2 SASEGT. CDR3 DNA: TGTGCCAGCAGGCCTCTACTGGGAGAAAAACTGTTTTTT. Translation gives CASRPLLGEKLFF.

V and J are TRBV6-5 and TRBJ2-5; the D gene is possibly TRBD2 (7 bases). Trimming left V 0 bases short and J 4 bases short, with 15 bases between. The CDR3 has 16 amino acids. The V gene's germline CDR1 is MNHEY and CDR2 SVGAGI. The DNA of the CDR3 is TGTGCCAGCAGTTACTCGATGGGGGGAGGGGGAGAGACCCAGTACTTC. Its protein is CASSYSMGGGGETQYF.

The J gene is TRBJ2-1, the V gene TRBV29-1; D is unclear. CDR1 and CDR2 (germline): SQVTM, ANQGSEA. CDR3 size: 14 residues. Trimming shortened V by 6 bases and J by 4 bases, and 16 bases separated the two germline ends. CDR3 nucleotide sequence: TGCAGCGTCACCGGGCCCTCCGCATACAATGAGCAGTTCTTC. Encoded protein: CSVTGPSAYNEQFF.